This TCR beta chain was identified during a study of shared clonotypes between healthy human individuals. General study findings and limits: Unshared clonotypes carried lower generation probabilities than those common to all four donors.

Free of recent acute infections or vaccinations, the donors were healthy HIV-negative adults. Worth noting for this clone: The antigen is not known.

This CDR3 has 14 amino acids. Genomic DNA of every subset was divided equally among multiple immunoSEQ plates. The repertoire was sequenced with immunoSEQ multiplex PCR; TCRdb's copy has only in-frame clones and lacks some. The sample has about 2.4 million clones, approximately 90% seen once. The receptor was isolated from a man younger than 35 in good health. The chain has TRBV12-2 and TRBJ1-5; the table assigns TRBD1, which was not confirmed against the DNA. TRBV12-2 is a pseudogene segment. The sample comprised naive CD4+ T cells sorted from blood. As for subset: CD45RA+ positively selected. The CDR3 DNA reads TGTGCAAGTCGCTTAAGGGGCGGCAATCAGCCCCAGCATTTT. The encoded protein is CASRLRGGNQPQHF.